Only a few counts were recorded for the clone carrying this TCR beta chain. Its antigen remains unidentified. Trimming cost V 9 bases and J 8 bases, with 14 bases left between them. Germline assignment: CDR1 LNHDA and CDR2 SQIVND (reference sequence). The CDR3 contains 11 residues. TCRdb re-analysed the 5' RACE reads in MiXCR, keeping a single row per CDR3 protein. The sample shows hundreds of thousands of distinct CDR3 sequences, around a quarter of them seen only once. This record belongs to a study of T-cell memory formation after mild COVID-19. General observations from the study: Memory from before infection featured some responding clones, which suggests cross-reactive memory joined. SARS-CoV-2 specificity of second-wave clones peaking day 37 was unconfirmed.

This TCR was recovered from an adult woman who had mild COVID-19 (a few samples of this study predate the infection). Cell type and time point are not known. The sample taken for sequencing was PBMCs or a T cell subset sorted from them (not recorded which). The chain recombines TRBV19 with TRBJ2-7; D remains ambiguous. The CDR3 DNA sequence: TGTGCCAGGCCCTTCAGAGTCCAGCAGTACTTC. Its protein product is CARPFRVQQYF.